These T cell receptor beta chains were read from a single sample in a study of T cell repertoires in cytomegalovirus infection. Each CDR3 protein is one row after TCRdb ran MiXCR on the reads. The sample has about 890,000 distinct CDR3 sequences, about a third seen once; the top ten hold 13%. No cognate antigen is known for these TCRs. The starting material was cultured CD8+ T cells from PBMCs, obtained from culture after CMV antigen stimulation. Receptors were obtained from a human donor in good health (CMV status not recorded). Some clones in this sample may be carry-over from other donors' samples. Each CDR3 is given with its conserved first and last residue. A D gene is named only where the DNA matches it firmly. The size field is filled for only some rows; it gives once, few, many or a size class.

V gene,D gene,clone size,J gene,CDR3 DNA,CDR3 protein
TRBV7-2,TRBD2,many,TRBJ2-1,TGTGCCAGCTCCGGGACTAGCGGGTACAATGAGCAGTTCTTC,CASSGTSGYNEQFF
TRBV6-1,TRBD1,few,TRBJ1-4,TGTGCCAGCAGCACAGGGGCTGAGACTAATGAAAAACTGTTTTTT,CASSTGAETNEKLFF
TRBV19,TRBD1,few,TRBJ1-2,TGTGCCAGTAGTTGGCAGGGGGCTGGCTATGGCTACACCTTC,CASSWQGAGYGYTF
TRBV10-3,-,-,TRBJ1-2,TGTGCCATCAGTGATTCACAGAACCATGGCTACACCTTC,CAISDSQNHGYTF
TRBV29-1,-,-,TRBJ2-2,TGCAGCGTTGCCGGGGGCGACACCGGGGAGCTGTTTTTT,CSVAGGDTGELFF
TRBV7-6,TRBD1,-,TRBJ1-4,TGTGCCAGCAGCTTAGCACGGACAGGGAACGAAAAACTGTTTTTT,CASSLARTGNEKLFF
TRBV9,-,-,TRBJ2-5,TGTGCTAGCAGCGAAGGGGGGCGACAAGAGACCCAGTACTTC,CASSEGGRQETQYF
TRBV27,-,-,TRBJ1-1,TGTGCCAGCAGTTTATCGGCCGGGGGCTTTGCTTTCTTT,CASSLSAGGFAFF
TRBV27,-,many,TRBJ1-1,TGTGCCAGCAGCCCCGCTGGTCGCCGGGGCACTGAAGCTTTCTTT,CASSPAGRRGTEAFF
TRBV12-3/TRBV12-4,-,many,TRBJ1-3,TGTGCCAGCTCAGGCAGGGCAACACCTCCCCATTACTCTGGAAACACCATATATTTT,CASSGRATPPHYSGNTIYF
TRBV24-1,-,-,TRBJ2-1,TGTGCCACCAGTGATTATCGCGGGCCGGAGATGGATGAGCAGTTCTTC,CATSDYRGPEMDEQFF
TRBV9,-,few,TRBJ1-5,TGTGCCAGCAGCGAGGGGGACGGCCCCAATCAGCCCCAGCATTTT,CASSEGDGPNQPQHF
TRBV19,-,-,TRBJ2-7,TGTGCCAGTAGTATAGCGGGATTCTCCTACGAGCAGTACTTC,CASSIAGFSYEQYF
TRBV19,TRBD1,-,TRBJ1-1,TGTGCCAGTAGTACCCGAAGACAGGGCCAACTTATGAACACTGAAGCTTTCTTT,CASSTRRQGQLMNTEAFF
TRBV27,-,few,TRBJ1-1,TGTGCCAGCAGTTTACAACCTAGGGACCAGAACACTGAAGCTTTCTTT,CASSLQPRDQNTEAFF
TRBV10-3,TRBD2,few,TRBJ2-1,TGTGCCATCAGGCCCGTAGCGGGGGGGCTTAATGAGCAGTTCTTC,CAIRPVAGGLNEQFF
TRBV7-2,-,many,TRBJ2-3,TGTGCCAGCAGCCACCGCAGTCGTTCCCCCAGCACAGATACGCAGTATTTT,CASSHRSRSPSTDTQYF
TRBV6-5,-,-,TRBJ2-3,TGTGCCAGCAGTTACCCATCCGGGGGTCCTACAGATACGCAGTATTTT,CASSYPSGGPTDTQYF
TRBV18,TRBD1,-,TRBJ2-6,TGTGCCAGCTCACCATACAGGGGGCTCGGGGCCAACGTCCTGACTTTC,CASSPYRGLGANVLTF
TRBV6-1,-,-,TRBJ2-1,TGTGCCAGCAGTGATGGAACAGCTGAGCAGTTCTTC,CASSDGTAEQFF
TRBV12-3/TRBV12-4,TRBD2,few,TRBJ2-7,TGTGCCAGCAGACCTACTAGCGGGGGGGCCCACGAGCAGTACTTC,CASRPTSGGAHEQYF
TRBV7-7,-,once,TRBJ2-2,TGTGCTAGCAGCTTAGAACTGGCAGGCGACTACTACACCGGGGAGCTGTTTTTT,CASSLELAGDYYTGELFF
TRBV7-6,-,many,TRBJ2-7,TGTGCCAGCAGCCAGAGGTGGACAGCTTCCTCTGGGGAGCAGTACTTC,CASSQRWTASSGEQYF
TRBV4-1,-,-,TRBJ2-1,TGCGCCAGCAGCCAAGTGATGGGGGGCCAGAACAATGAGCAGTTCTTC,CASSQVMGGQNNEQFF
TRBV2,TRBD1,-,TRBJ1-5,TGTGCCAGCAGGAGGGACAGGGAAGATCAGCCCCAGCATTTT,CASRRDREDQPQHF
TRBV28,-,-,TRBJ2-2,TGTGCCAGCACCGAATCCAGGATTACCGGGGAGCTGTTTTTT,CASTESRITGELFF
TRBV3-1,-,many,TRBJ1-1,TGTGCCAGCAGCCAAGGTGGGGGTCACGCTGAAGCTTTCTTT,CASSQGGGHAEAFF
TRBV27,-,-,TRBJ2-1,TGTGCCAGCAGTGTTTACAGGGTGGAAGATGAGCAGTTCTTC,CASSVYRVEDEQFF